The 23 T cell receptor beta chains given below trace back to one sample, sequenced in a study of shared clonotypes between healthy human individuals. Some clones are missing from TCRdb's copy, which holds only in-frame ones; the method was immunoSEQ multiplex PCR. Among around 99,000 clones listed, over 60% were seen once. The sample taken for sequencing was memory CD8+ T cells sorted from blood. The subset: CD45RO+ cells pooled with CCR7-negative TemRA cells. Receptors were obtained from a man in his thirties or forties in good health.

V and J are TRBV10-1 and TRBJ2-7, with D possibly being TRBD2 (6 bases). The CDR3 runs to 14 residues. Trimming pared 6 bases from V and 0 bases from J, leaving 12 bases between. Germline loops: CDR1 WNHNN, CDR2 SYGVQD (reference sequence). The CDR3 sequence: CASSRDLNSYEQYF. The CDR3 nucleotides read TGCGCCAGCAGCCGGGACTTAAACTCCTACGAGCAGTACTTC.

CDR3 DNA: TGCGCCAGCAGCCAAGGTGGACAGGGGATTCAGCCCCAGCATTTT. Amino acids: CASSQGGQGIQPQHF. The rearrangement uses TRBV4-1 and TRBJ1-5; TRBD1 agrees at 9 bases. Per the germline V gene, CDR1 is MGHRA and CDR2 is YSYEKL. This CDR3 spans 15 amino acids. V was clipped by 1 base and J by 6 bases; unmatched bases: 4.

The V gene is TRBV5-1, the J gene TRBJ1-2, with D maybe TRBD1 (5 bases). The CDR3 has 15 residues. Trimming shortened V by 0 bases and J by 4 bases, and 13 bases separated the two germline ends. CDR1 is SGHRS and CDR2 is YFSETQ in the germline V gene. The CDR3 DNA reads as TGCGCCAGCAGCTTGGACGGCAGGGAGCCCTATGGCTACACCTTC. This gives the protein CASSLDGREPYGYTF.

This clone was recorded a few times. This chain links TRBV5-1 with TRBJ2-2, with a weak D call TRBD2 (5 bases). V lost 2 bases and J 1 base, leaving 9 bases between the germline ends. Germline CDR1 and CDR2: SGHRS and YFSETQ. The CDR3 contains 15 residues. The CDR3: CASSFTGVNTGELFF. CDR3 coding DNA: TGCGCCAGCAGCTTCACCGGGGTGAACACCGGGGAGCTGTTTTTT.

The table lists this clone with a count of one. The chain employs TRBV27 and TRBJ2-1, with D uncertain. This CDR3 is built from 11 residues. Germline CDR1 MNHEY, CDR2 SMNVEV (reference sequence). V lost 1 base and J lost 15, with 10 bases in between. The CDR3 region has the DNA TGTGCCAGCAGTTTATTTGGGCCCCTGTTCTTC. Translation gives CASSLFGPLFF.

This chain uses TRBV6-6 with TRBJ2-7; 7 bases fit TRBD2. J was trimmed by 5 bases and V by 11 bases; bases with no gene match: 12. Germline lookup yields CDR1 MNHNY and CDR2 SVGAGI (reference sequence). There are 13 residues in the CDR3. The CDR3 DNA sequence: TGTGCCGGGTCTCGCGGGAGTCTGAACGAGCAGTACTTC. Translation gives CAGSRGSLNEQYF.

This clone was counted ten times or more. This chain links TRBV2 with TRBJ1-1, with D unresolved. This CDR3 has 8 amino acids. Germline values: CDR1 SNHLY, CDR2 FYNNEI. The V gene lost 0 bases and the J gene lost 13 bases, with 0 bases spanning the gap. The CDR3 reads CASSEAFF. The CDR3 DNA reads as TGTGCCAGCAGTGAAGCTTTCTTT.

The chain recombines TRBV13 with TRBJ1-1; possible D gene TRBD1, 5 bases. Deletions cut 8 bases from V and 2 bases from J, with 15 bases between. This CDR3 region has 14 residues. The germline CDR1 and CDR2 sequences are PRHDT and FYEKMQ (reference sequence). CDR3 protein: CASHWRGLNTEAFF. In DNA form, the CDR3 reads TGTGCCAGCCACTGGAGGGGTCTAAACACTGAAGCTTTCTTT.

This clone was found once. V usage is TRBV7-9 and J usage is TRBJ2-7; D is undetermined. CDR1 and CDR2 (germline): SEHNR, FQNEAQ (reference sequence). This CDR3 is 13 amino acids long. The V end lost 5 bases, the J end lost 6 bases, and 14 bases lay between the germline ends. The chain's CDR3 is CASSRNNWLEQYF. The DNA for the CDR3 is TGTGCCAGCAGCCGTAATAATTGGCTCGAGCAGTACTTC.

The rearrangement uses TRBV11-3 and TRBJ1-1; no firm D call. CDR3 length: 13 amino acids. V was pared by 4 bases and J by 4 bases, with 10 bases between. CDR1 and CDR2 from the germline V gene are SGHNT and YENEEA. CDR3 sequence: CASSYSAGTEAFF. The CDR3 nucleotides are TGTGCCAGCAGCTATAGTGCAGGCACTGAAGCTTTCTTT.

CDR3 residues: CASSQNNEQFF. CDR3 sequence (DNA): TGTGCCAGCAGTCAGAACAATGAGCAGTTCTTC. This chain connects TRBV5-5 to TRBJ2-1; no clear D. Germline assignment: CDR1 SGHKS and CDR2 YYEKEE (reference sequence). The CDR3 is made up of 11 amino acids. Trimming took off 5 bases at V and 5 bases at J, with 5 bases between the two ends. Full variable domain (remainder filled in from reference TRBV5-5 and TRBJ2-1): DAGVTQSPTHLIKTRGQQVTLRCSPISGHKSVSWYQQVLGQGPQFIFQYYEKEERGRGNFPDRFSARQFPNYSSELNVNALLLGDSALYLCASSQNNEQFFGPGTRLTVL.

There are many counts of this clone. The V gene is TRBV10-3, the J gene TRBJ2-1; D call uncertain. CDR1 is ENHRY and CDR2 is SYGVKD in the germline V gene. V gave up 2 bases and J gave up 2 bases, with 7 bases separating them. The CDR3 consists of 14 residues. The CDR3 spells CAISEGDPYNEQFF. CDR3 coding DNA: TGTGCCATCAGTGAGGGCGACCCCTACAATGAGCAGTTCTTC.

The V and J genes are TRBV5-6 and TRBJ1-5; unclear D gene. Trimming stripped 3 bases from V and 3 bases from J, with 10 bases between. The CDR3 has 14 amino acids. The germline V gene encodes CDR1 SGHDT and CDR2 YYEEEE. The CDR3 DNA follows: TGTGCCAGCAGCTCACACGGGTTCAATCAGCCCCAGCATTTT. Its protein product is CASSSHGFNQPQHF.

This chain uses TRBV28 with TRBJ1-2; D might be TRBD1 (6 bases). The germline V gene has CDR1 MDHEN and CDR2 SYDVKM. The V end lost 8 bases, the J end lost 6 bases, and 10 bases lay between the germline ends. CDR3 length: 11 residues. CDR3 loop: CASLRGDGYTF. CDR3 DNA sequence: TGTGCCAGCCTCAGGGGTGATGGCTACACCTTC.

This clone was observed a single time. The V call is TRBV7-9, the J call TRBJ2-1; TRBD2 matches at 9 bases. The CDR3 covers 14 residues. The ends lost 1 base at V and 10 bases at J; junction bases unmatched: 5. Germline lookup yields CDR1 SEHNR and CDR2 FQNEAQ (reference sequence). The CDR3 reads CASSLELAGGEQFF. CDR3 DNA sequence: TGTGCCAGCAGCTTAGAACTAGCGGGCGGGGAGCAGTTCTTC.

The genes are TRBV5-1 and TRBJ1-6, with 8 positions matching TRBD1. The CDR3 loop spans 14 amino acids. The germline CDR1 and CDR2 sequences are SGHRS and YFSETQ. The J segment lost 10 bases and the V segment lost 5 bases, leaving 8 bases of the junction unmatched. CDR3: CASRPAGGESPLHF. As DNA, the CDR3 is TGCGCCAGCAGGCCGGCAGGGGGCGAATCACCCCTCCACTTT. Based on the CDR3 plus reference TRBV5-1 and TRBJ1-6, the full variable domain is KAGVTQTPRYLIKTRGQQVTLSCSPISGHRSVSWYQQTPGQGLQFLFEYFSETQRNKGNFPGRFSGRQFSNSRSEMNVSTLELGDSALYLCASRPAGGESPLHFGNGTRLTVT.

This rearrangement joins TRBV5-1 to TRBJ2-7; 11 bases map to TRBD2. Germline V gene data show CDR1 as SGHRS and CDR2 as YFSETQ. The trim removed 4 bases at V and 4 bases at J, leaving 7 bases unmatched. CDR3 length: 15 amino acids. Here the CDR3 DNA reads TGCGCCAGCAGCCTTACTATAGCGGGAGGGTACGAGCAGTACTTC. Amino acid sequence: CASSLTIAGGYEQYF. Using reference TRBV5-1 and TRBJ2-7 for the parts outside the CDR3, the full variable domain is KAGVTQTPRYLIKTRGQQVTLSCSPISGHRSVSWYQQTPGQGLQFLFEYFSETQRNKGNFPGRFSGRQFSNSRSEMNVSTLELGDSALYLCASSLTIAGGYEQYFGPGTRLTVT.

This clone was counted many times. CDR3 sequence (DNA): TGTGCCAGCAGCGTAGGTATCAGCTCCTACAATGAGCAGTTCTTC. Amino acid sequence: CASSVGISSYNEQFF. The V and J genes are TRBV9 and TRBJ2-1; unclear D gene. Deletions cut 0 bases from V and 0 bases from J, with 7 bases between. This CDR3 has 15 residues. Germline CDR1 SGDLS, CDR2 YYNGEE.

This clone was detected a few times. The chain links TRBV21-1 to TRBJ2-6. TRBV21-1 is marked as a pseudogene. The CDR3 totals 24 residues. The CDR3: CASSKEGRLPGNCCRPSGANVLTF. The CDR3 DNA reads as TGTGCCAGCAGCAAAGAAGGTCGGCTTCCCGGAAATTGCTGCCGTCCCTCTGGGGCCAACGTCCTGACTTTC.

The CDR3 sequence is CASSDPDGDEQFF. As DNA, the CDR3 is TGTGCCAGCAGTGACCCTGACGGGGATGAGCAGTTCTTC. The chain recombines TRBV25-1 with TRBJ2-1, with D possibly TRBD2 on 5 matching bases. Germline loops: CDR1 MGHDK, CDR2 SYGVNS. The CDR3 loop spans 13 amino acids. Trimming removed 3 bases at V and 8 bases at J, with 11 bases between.

The rearrangement uses TRBV11-2 and TRBJ2-5, with D perhaps given as TRBD1 or TRBD2 (5 bases each). The J call could be wrong; TRBJ2-7 is a better fit for the DNA end. The CDR3 is made up of 14 amino acids. The germline V gene has CDR1 SGHAT and CDR2 FQNNGV. The CDR3 coding sequence is TGTGCCAGCAGCTTAGTTGGGGGAGAATACGAGCAGTACTTC. Translating gives CASSLVGGEYEQYF.

This clone was seen once. V is TRBV6-5 and J is TRBJ2-6; D is undetermined. This CDR3 spans 15 amino acids. The ends were cut back, 5 bases at V and 3 bases at J, with 11 bases in the middle. The germline CDR1 and CDR2 sequences are MNHEY and SVGAGI. The CDR3: CASSTAGFGANVLTF. In DNA, the CDR3 is TGTGCCAGCAGTACCGCCGGGTTTGGGGCCAACGTCCTGACTTTC.

This clone turned up a few times. The genes are TRBV2 and TRBJ2-1; a weak D match, TRBD1 (6 bases). The V gene's germline CDR1 is SNHLY and CDR2 FYNNEI. V was trimmed by 4 bases and J by 1 base, leaving 17 bases between them. CDR3 length: 17 amino acids. In DNA form, the CDR3 reads TGTGCCAGCAGTGCAATGTGGCAGGGGAAATCCTACAATGAGCAGTTCTTC. The encoded protein is CASSAMWQGKSYNEQFF.